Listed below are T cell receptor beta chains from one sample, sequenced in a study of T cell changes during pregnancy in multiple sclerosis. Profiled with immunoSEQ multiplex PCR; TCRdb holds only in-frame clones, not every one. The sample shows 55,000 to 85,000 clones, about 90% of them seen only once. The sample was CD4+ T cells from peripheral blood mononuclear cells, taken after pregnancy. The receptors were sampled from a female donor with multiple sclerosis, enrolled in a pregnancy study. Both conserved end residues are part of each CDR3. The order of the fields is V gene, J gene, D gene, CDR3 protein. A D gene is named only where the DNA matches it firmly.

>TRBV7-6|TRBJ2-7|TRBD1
CASSLAPPLGQGFEQYF
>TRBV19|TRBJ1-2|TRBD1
CASRPTDRGANYGYTF
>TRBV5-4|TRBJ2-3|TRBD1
CASSLLVFSGTATDTQYF
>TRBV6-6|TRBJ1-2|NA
CASSYSGDGGYGYTF
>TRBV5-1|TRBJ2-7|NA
CASSTRTASSYEQYF
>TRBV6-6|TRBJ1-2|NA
CASSYLVEYGYTF
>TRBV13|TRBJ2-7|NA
CASSLDSTRFSYEQYF
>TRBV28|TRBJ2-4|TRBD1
CASSLWTGRAKNIQYF
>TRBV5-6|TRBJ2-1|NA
CASSLSWTFGQFF
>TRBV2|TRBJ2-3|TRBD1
CASGTGGAGTDTQYF